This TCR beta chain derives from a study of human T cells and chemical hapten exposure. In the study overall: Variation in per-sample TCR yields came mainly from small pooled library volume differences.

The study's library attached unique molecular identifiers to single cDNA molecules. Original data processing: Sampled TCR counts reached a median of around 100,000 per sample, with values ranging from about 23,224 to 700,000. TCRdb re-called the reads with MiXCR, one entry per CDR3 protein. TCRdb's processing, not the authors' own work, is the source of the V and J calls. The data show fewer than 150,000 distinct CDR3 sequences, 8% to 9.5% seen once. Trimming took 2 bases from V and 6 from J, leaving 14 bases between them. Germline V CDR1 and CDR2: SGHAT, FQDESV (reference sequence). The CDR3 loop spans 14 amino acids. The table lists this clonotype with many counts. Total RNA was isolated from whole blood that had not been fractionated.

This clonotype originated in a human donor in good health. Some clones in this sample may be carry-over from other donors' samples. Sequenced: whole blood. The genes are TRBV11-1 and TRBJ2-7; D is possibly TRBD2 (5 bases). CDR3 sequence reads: CASSLRQTDFEQYF. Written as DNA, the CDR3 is TGTGCCAGCAGCTTACGGCAGACGGACTTCGAGCAGTACTTC. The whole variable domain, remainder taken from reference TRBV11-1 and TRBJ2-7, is EAEVAQSPRYKITEKSQAVAFWCDPISGHATLYWYRQILGQGPELLVQFQDESVVDDSQLPKDRFSAERLKGVDSTLKIQPAELGDSAMYLCASSLRQTDFEQYFGPGTRLTVT.